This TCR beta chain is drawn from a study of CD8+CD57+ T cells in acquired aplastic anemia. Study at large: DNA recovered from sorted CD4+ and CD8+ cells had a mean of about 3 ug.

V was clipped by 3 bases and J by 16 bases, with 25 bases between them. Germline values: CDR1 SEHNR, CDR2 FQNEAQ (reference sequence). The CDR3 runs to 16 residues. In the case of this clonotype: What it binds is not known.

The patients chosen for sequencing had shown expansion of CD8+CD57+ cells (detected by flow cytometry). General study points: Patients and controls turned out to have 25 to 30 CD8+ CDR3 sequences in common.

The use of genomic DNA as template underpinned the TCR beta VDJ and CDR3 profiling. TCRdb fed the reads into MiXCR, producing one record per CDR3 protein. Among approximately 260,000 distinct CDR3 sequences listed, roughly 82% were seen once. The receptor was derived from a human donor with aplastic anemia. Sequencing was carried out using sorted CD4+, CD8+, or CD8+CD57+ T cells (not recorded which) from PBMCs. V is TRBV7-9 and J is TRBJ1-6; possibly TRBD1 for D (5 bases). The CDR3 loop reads CASSFQGSGCNYELHF. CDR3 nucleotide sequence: TGTGCCAGCAGCTTTCAGGGAAGCGGGTGTAACTATGAGCTCCACTTT.